What follows is one TCR beta chain and its context. What antigen it recognizes has not been identified. Base qualities are not provided; no much larger clone lies one nucleotide away. This entry comes from a study of PD-1 blockade in classical Hodgkin lymphoma (dated by TCRdb to 2019 to 2021). Notes on the research overall: Nivolumab dosing was 3 mg/kg intravenously every 2 weeks, continuing until either disease progression or unacceptable toxicity. The study used CyTOF and TCR beta sequencing to define a peripheral blood immune signature of response to PD-1 blockade in classical Hodgkin lymphoma.

The paper's findings and limits, for the study overall: The study was restricted to a single clinical trial cohort, and the causes of repertoire differences, possibly disease activity or prior therapy, were left undefined. CD4+ but not CD8+ TCR diversity rose significantly by C4D1 (p=0.0027 vs p=0.16), most apparent in complete responders (p=0.02). Newly diagnosed patients were reported to have lower baseline TCR diversity than healthy donors, and relapsed/refractory patients were reported to have lower baseline TCR diversity still. Trial patients achieving complete response had baseline diversity similar to newly diagnosed patients, whereas partial responders and progressors had significantly lower diversity. Diversity was lower in patients who began nivolumab less than 1 year after ASCT, so these patients were left out of later analyses to avoid confounding by immune reconstitution.

Per the germline V gene (reference sequence), LNHDA is the CDR1 and SQIVND is the CDR2. After removal of 6 bases from V and 3 bases from J, the junction retains 3 bases not matched to a gene. The CDR3, cysteine through phenylalanine, is 14 amino acids long. The sequence is cut down to CDR3 DNA, 42 bases in frame from base 1. Genomic DNA was extracted with the Qiagen DNeasy kit from unsorted PBMCs and from negatively selected CD4+ and CD8+ fractions. Amplification of TCR beta CDR3 regions was done by immunoSEQ multiplex PCR with primers that anneal to V and J segments. A synthetic immune receptor repertoire was used to minimize amplification bias, and remaining bias was computationally removed after sequencing. Regarding the original processing steps: Custom Python scripts were used to quantify repertoire diversity as the Shannon entropy index. Unsorted, CD4+ and CD8+ repertoires were analyzed separately, except for combined analyses in which CD4+ and CD8+ sequences were merged in silico. Clonal expansion was defined as a frequency increase of at least 2-fold after treatment compared with C1D1, and clones undetected at baseline were assigned a pseudocount of 0.5. Singleton clones were defined as clones with 0 or 1 copy at C1D1, and non-singleton clones were defined as clones with 2 or more copies. Clones expanded in unsorted samples were labelled as CD4+, CD8+ or unknown by matching protein sequences in sorted samples from the same patient. Diversity changes from C1D1 to C4D1 were tested in paired samples using Wilcoxon tests. TCRdb took this table from immuneACCESS and kept in-frame rearrangements with V and J called. Such tables lack part of the clones; where checked against another copy, unresolved V genes explain under half of the gap, and the rest is unexplained. V and J calls and clone size are as listed in that table; D and trimming were resolved from the DNA. Present in this sample are tens of thousands of clones, around 83% of which were seen just once. About 0.45% of the sample is in the top ten clones.

The sample's time point label is to be understood as: cycle 4 day 1 (C4D1), after less than 7 weeks of nivolumab. Every trial patient had relapsed after autologous stem cell transplantation, and cohorts A, B and C differed in prior brentuximab vedotin exposure. CD4+ T cells were purified from thawed PBMCs by magnetic negative selection with a Miltenyi CD4+ T cell isolation kit. The trial cohort included 55 to 65 patients with relapsed/refractory classical Hodgkin lymphoma, and each patient had a best overall response of complete response, partial response or progressive disease. In the multi-cohort phase II CheckMate 205 trial, trial patients received single-agent nivolumab. An independent review committee assessed best overall response by applying the 2007 International Working Group response criteria. PBMCs from the trial were collected at three points: immediately before nivolumab initiation (C1D1), and during therapy at cycle 2 day 1 and cycle 4 day 1. Peripheral blood was collected in 8 mL Vacutainer Cell Preparation Tubes, from which PBMCs were isolated by centrifugation and then cryopreserved. Purified CD4+ and CD8+ fractions were prepared only for cases with an additional available PBMC sample. On LS columns in a quadroMACS separator, the magnetically labelled cells were depleted, and the flow-through was collected as the purified fraction.

The starting material was CD4+ T cells from blood, obtained before the fourth cycle of nivolumab. The rearrangement combines TRBV19 with TRBJ2-2; 8 of the junction bases match TRBD1. The receptor was isolated from a human donor with classical Hodgkin lymphoma. The DNA is as follows: TGTGCCAGTAGCAAGACAGGGGACACCGGGGAGCTGTTTTTT. Translated, it gives CASSKTGDTGELFF.